This T cell receptor (beta chain) was recovered during a study of blood T cell repertoires in COVID-19 (dated by TCRdb to 2019 to 2021). Study-wide context: Samples covering the acute and convalescent phases of COVID-19 were provided by collaborators in the United States, Italy and Spain. The material from the prospective study consisted of cDNA or gDNA derived from T cells, B-cell-depleted T cells, or PBMCs. Deeply sampled blood TCRbeta repertoires from subjects exposed to, actively infected with, or recovered from COVID-19 were included in the dataset. The repertoires were made available in a free public database intended to serve as a resource for research on the immune response to SARS-CoV-2. The samples were drawn from two sources: the first 160 participants of the ongoing ImmuneRACE study, and about 1,300 subjects contributed by 6 global collaborators. A de-identified subject ID, COVID-19 status, age in years and sex were almost always included in the sample metadata. Where available, HLA class I and class II types were taken from metadata supplied by the sample provider and were not determined by assay-based typing.

General findings and caveats noted by the study authors: The quantity of clinical and demographic metadata differed by source and by participant and was supplied without curation.

Its CDR3 holds 15 amino acids, cysteine through phenylalanine. Just the 45-base CDR3 DNA is kept, in frame starting at base 1. TCRbeta CDR3 regions were amplified from genomic DNA using the immunoSEQ Assay, a bias-controlled multiplex PCR. The paper's processing steps were these. The number of nucleated cells in each sample was estimated from the amplification of reference gene primers within the assay. To quantify the absolute abundance of each unique TCRbeta CDR3 rearrangement, sequence reads were collapsed and filtered. For each sample, productive Simpson clonality was calculated by taking the square root of Simpson's diversity index across productive rearrangements. Held by TCRdb, this immuneACCESS table contains in-frame sequences only and omits some clones. Under half of the omission traces to an unresolved V gene where checked; the cause of the rest is unknown. That table furnishes V, J and clone size, whereas the DNA furnished D and trimming. The sample has about 200,000 clones on record, about 85% of them singletons. Less than 7% of the sample comes from the top ten.

Of note for this clone: It lacks a known antigen. Per-base quality was not reported, and no clone a single base away is much larger than it.

In Seattle, one collaborating source enrolled patients while the infection was active and tracked those patients longitudinally over the course of disease. Each collaborating institution followed its own protocols to collect whole blood in K2EDTA tubes. Collaborator samples were shipped for TCRbeta analysis as frozen whole blood, isolated PBMCs, or DNA extracted from either sample type. Sequenced input: peripheral blood. This clonotype was sampled from a woman in her thirties or forties with COVID-19, enrolled during active disease. The sequence links TRBV21-1 to TRBJ1-2. TRBV21-1 is a documented pseudogene. The CDR3 protein is CASRPPGRDYYGYTF. The bases read TGTGCCAGCAGGCCCCCGGGACGGGACTACTATGGCTACACCTTC.